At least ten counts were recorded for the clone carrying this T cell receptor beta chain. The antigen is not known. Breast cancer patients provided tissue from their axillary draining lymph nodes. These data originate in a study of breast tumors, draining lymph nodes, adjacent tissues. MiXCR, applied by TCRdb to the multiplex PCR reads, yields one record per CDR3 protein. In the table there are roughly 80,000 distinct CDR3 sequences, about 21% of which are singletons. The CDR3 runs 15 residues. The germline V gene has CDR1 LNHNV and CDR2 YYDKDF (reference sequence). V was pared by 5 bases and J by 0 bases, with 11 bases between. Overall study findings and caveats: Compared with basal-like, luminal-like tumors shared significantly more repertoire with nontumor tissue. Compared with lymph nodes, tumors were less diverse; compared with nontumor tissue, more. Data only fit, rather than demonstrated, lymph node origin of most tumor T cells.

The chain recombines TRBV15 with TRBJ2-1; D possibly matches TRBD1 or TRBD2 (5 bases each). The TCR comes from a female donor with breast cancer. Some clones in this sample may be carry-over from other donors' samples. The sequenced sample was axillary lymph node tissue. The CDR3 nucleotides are TGTGCCACCAGCGCCGGGACGTACTCCTACAATGAGCAGTTCTTC. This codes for CATSAGTYSYNEQFF. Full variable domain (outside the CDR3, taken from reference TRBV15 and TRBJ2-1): DAMVIQNPRYQVTQFGKPVTLSCSQTLNHNVMYWYQQKSSQAPKLLFHYYDKDFNNEADTPDNFQSRRPNTSFCFLDIRSPGLGDTAMYLCATSAGTYSYNEQFFGPGTRLTVL.